This entry lists 21 T cell receptor beta chains sequenced from one sample in a study of Graves' ophthalmopathy and Graves' hyperthyroidism. RNA served as the template for amplifying TCR beta CDR3 regions. Second-round multiplex PCR came after first-round RT-PCR with HTBI primers. TCRdb itself ran the multiplex PCR reads through MiXCR, one entry per CDR3 protein. The table lists about 640,000 distinct CDR3 sequences, approximately 39% of them singletons. The sample comprised peripheral blood. The source is an adult man with Graves' ophthalmopathy.

This clonotype was recorded many times. V is TRBV5-1 and J is TRBJ2-7, with 8 bases fitting TRBD1. Per the germline V gene, CDR1 is SGHRS and CDR2 is YFSETQ. This CDR3 has 16 amino acids. The V segment lost 0 bases and the J segment 2 bases; nucleotides outside the gene matches: 7. The CDR3 reads CASSLGGQGEPYEQYF. The CDR3 DNA follows: TGCGCCAGCAGCTTGGGCGGACAGGGAGAGCCCTACGAGCAGTACTTC.

V gene TRBV25-1 combines with J gene TRBJ1-6; no firm D call. V was cut by 1 base and J by 13 bases, with 20 bases left in between. This CDR3 is built from 16 residues. Germline lookup yields CDR1 MGHDK and CDR2 SYGVNS. CDR3 DNA: TGTGCCAGCAGTGAATTCCAGGCCCCGCCGGGTTCGCCCCTCCACTTT. This encodes CASSEFQAPPGSPLHF.

The chain is built from TRBV29-1 and TRBJ2-7, with TRBD1 identical over 7 bases. Germline V gene lookup returns CDR1 SQVTM and CDR2 ANQGSEA. V trimming: 0 bases; J trimming: 5 bases; junction bases outside the gene matches: 4. The CDR3 loop spans 13 amino acids. CDR3 sequence reads: CSVEDWDSDEQYF. The CDR3 bases are TGCAGCGTTGAAGATTGGGACAGCGACGAGCAGTACTTC.

This rearrangement joins TRBV9 to TRBJ1-2, with a tentative D call TRBD1 (6 bases). The germline gives CDR1 SGDLS, CDR2 YYNGEE. The CDR3 covers 15 residues. Trimming removed 5 bases from V and 3 bases from J, with 17 bases in between. CDR3 sequence reads: CASRASRGRYYGYTF. For the CDR3, the DNA is TGTGCCAGCAGAGCTAGCAGGGGCCGGTACTATGGCTACACCTTC.

This chain links TRBV2 with TRBJ1-1, with TRBD1 matching over 10 bases. CDR1 is SNHLY and CDR2 is FYNNEI in the germline V gene. The V and J ends lost 7 bases and 3 bases, in that order; junction bases with no gene match: 14. The CDR3 sequence is 17 residues long. CDR3 sequence reads: CASTSGTGAASDTEAFF. The DNA of the CDR3 is TGTGCCAGCACCTCCGGGACAGGGGCGGCGTCCGACACTGAAGCTTTCTTT.

The V call is TRBV10-3, the J call TRBJ2-5; TRBD2 matches at 10 bases. The CDR3 covers 12 residues. Germline V CDR1 and CDR2: ENHRY, SYGVKD. The junction had 6 bases not matched to a gene; V was cut back by 8 bases and J by 9 bases. CDR3 protein: CAIGATSGSQYF. The CDR3 bases are TGTGCCATCGGCGCGACTAGCGGGTCCCAGTACTTC.

About this clonotype: A much bigger clone sits one base away, suggesting this may be a read error. The rearrangement uses TRBV10-1 and TRBJ1-4; TRBD1 matches 11 bases. Germline CDR1 and CDR2: WNHNN and SYGVQD (reference sequence). This CDR3 region has 16 residues. The ends lost 7 bases at V and 6 bases at J; junction bases unmatched: 10. The CDR3 nucleotides read TGCGCCAGCATCAAGGGACAGGGGGTTAAAGATGAAAAACTGTTTTTT. Translated, it gives CASIKGQGVKDEKLFF.

This clonotype was counted once. At one boundary the junction diverges from the germline segment, which might be a read error. This sequence joins TRBV12-3 or TRBV12-4 and TRBJ1-2, with D possibly being TRBD1 (6 bases). This CDR3 has 13 amino acids. CDR3 coding DNA: TGTGCCAACAGTTTGTTAGGGGGTGACGGCTACACCTTC. Residues: CANSLLGGDGYTF.

This clonotype was counted only a few times. The chain carries TRBV7-3 and TRBJ2-3; possibly TRBD2 for D (6 bases). CDR1 and CDR2 from the germline V gene are SGHTA and FQGTGA. Trimming took off 5 bases at V and 1 base at J, with 16 bases between the two ends. This CDR3 region has 16 residues. This chain's CDR3 is CASSPYSGPGTDTQYF. The CDR3 DNA sequence: TGTGCCAGCAGCCCCTATAGCGGACCAGGCACAGATACGCAGTATTTT.

At least ten counts were recorded for this clonotype. The chain is built from TRBV6-1 and TRBJ2-2; TRBD2 is a possible D gene (6 bases). The CDR3 runs to 16 residues. Trimming stripped 2 bases from V and 4 bases from J, with 14 bases between. CDR1 and CDR2 (germline): MNHNS, SASEGT. In DNA form, the CDR3 reads TGTGCCAGCAGTGAAAACCGGGAGATCGTCACCGGGGAGCTGTTTTTT. Encoded protein: CASSENREIVTGELFF.

This chain joins TRBV7-9 and TRBJ1-2; TRBD1 might be the D (6 bases). V lost 2 bases and J lost 7, with 26 bases in between. CDR1 is SEHNR, CDR2 FQNEAQ, per germline (reference sequence). CDR3 size: 18 residues. The CDR3, as DNA: TGTGCCAGCAGCTTATTGTCGGGGAGGGGGGGGTGGAGCTGTGGCTACACCTTC. Translating it yields CASSLLSGRGGWSCGYTF.

CDR3 DNA: TGTGCCAGCAGCTTTCGACAGGGGGGGGGTGAAAAACTGTTTTTT. This translates into CASSFRQGGGEKLFF. V is TRBV7-2 and J is TRBJ1-4; 9 nucleotides match TRBD1. Germline V gives CDR1 SGHTA, CDR2 FQGNSA. The CDR3 runs 15 residues. V dropped 3 bases and J dropped 7; count of bases not matched to a gene: 6.

This clonotype was observed many times. This sequence joins TRBV7-9 and TRBJ1-1; 7 bases fit TRBD1. Germline loops: CDR1 SEHNR, CDR2 FQNEAQ (reference sequence). The junction had 7 bases not matched to a gene; V was cut back by 1 base and J by 5 bases. The CDR3 extends over 15 amino acids. The CDR3 coding sequence is TGTGCCAGCAGCTTAGAGAACAGGGGTGGAACTGAAGCTTTCTTT. Its protein product is CASSLENRGGTEAFF.

At least ten counts were recorded for this clonotype. The J gene is TRBJ1-4, the V gene TRBV20-1; D remains unclear. CDR1 is DFQATT and CDR2 is SNEGSKA in the germline V gene (reference sequence). Between the trimmed V and J ends, which lost 1 base and 7 bases, there was a span of 10 bases. The CDR3 is 13 amino acids. The CDR3 bases are TGCAGTGCTAGAGTTGCTCCGGCTGAAAAACTGTTTTTT. It encodes CSARVAPAEKLFF.

This sequence joins TRBV29-1 and TRBJ1-2; D is possibly TRBD1 (5 bases). V shed 3 bases and J shed 6 bases, with 14 bases lying between them. Germline CDR1 and CDR2: SQVTM and ANQGSEA. There are 13 residues in the CDR3. The CDR3 loop is CSVDGHRSHGYTF. DNA for the CDR3: TGCAGCGTTGATGGACACCGTTCCCATGGCTACACCTTC.

This clonotype was detected many times. The V call is TRBV2, the J call TRBJ2-7; 10 bases match TRBD1. Unmatched junction bases numbered 10, after V lost 4 bases and J lost 7 bases. This CDR3 has 15 residues. Germline loops: CDR1 SNHLY, CDR2 FYNNEI. CDR3 in amino acids: CASSGAGTGEVEQYF. In DNA form, the CDR3 reads TGTGCCAGCAGTGGGGCAGGGACAGGGGAGGTGGAGCAGTACTTC.

This chain uses TRBV2 with TRBJ2-1; tentatively, D is TRBD2 (5 bases). Trimming left V 8 bases short and J 5 bases short, with 10 bases between. This CDR3 spans 12 amino acids. Per the germline V gene, CDR1 is SNHLY and CDR2 is FYNNEI. The CDR3 here is CASEDFHNEQFF. As DNA, the CDR3 is TGTGCCAGCGAGGACTTTCACAATGAGCAGTTCTTC.

This clonotype has a count of ten or more. One junction end does not reproduce the germline sequence, and a read error may be involved. The chain is built from TRBV29-1 and TRBJ2-7; possibly TRBD1 for D (5 bases). Looked up from germline, CDR1 is SQVTM and CDR2 is ANQGSEA. The CDR3 sequence is 11 residues long. DNA for the CDR3: TGCAGCGTGGAAGACAGCTACGAGCAGTACTTC. Amino acids: CSVEDSYEQYF.

This clonotype was counted ten times or more. This chain links TRBV9 with TRBJ1-3; no clear D gene. This CDR3 comprises 15 residues. With 0 bases removed from V and 5 bases from J, the gap between germline ends came to 12 bases. Looked up from germline, CDR1 is SGDLS and CDR2 is YYNGEE. DNA of the CDR3: TGTGCCAGCAGCGTAGTTACAGCTCCAAGAAACACCATATATTTT. This codes for CASSVVTAPRNTIYF.

This clonotype was seen only a few times. This chain connects TRBV10-3 to TRBJ1-6, with no clear D. The CDR3 consists of 13 residues. Germline CDR1 is ENHRY and CDR2 is SYGVKD. Deletions cut 0 bases from V and 6 bases from J, with 3 bases between. CDR3 in DNA: TGTGCCATCAGTGAGTCGAGTAATTCACCCCTCCACTTT. Amino acids: CAISESSNSPLHF.

The gene calls are TRBV4-3 and TRBJ1-2, with a tentative D call TRBD1 (6 bases). CDR1 and CDR2 from the germline V gene are LGHNA and YSLEER. This CDR3 contains 17 residues. V lost 1 base and J lost 8, with 23 bases in between. CDR3 DNA: TGCGCCAGCAGCCAAGGGGGTGTTGGTTTCCGTCAGGGGGGCTACACCTTC. This translates into CASSQGGVGFRQGGYTF.